The clone carrying this TCR beta chain was observed a handful of times. The antigen is not known. These data originate in a study of beta chain features in type 1 diabetes. Expressed TCRB transcripts were sequenced, since all the RNA that had been isolated was reverse transcribed. The data were produced by immunoSEQ multiplex PCR, yet TCRdb's version contains in-frame clones alone and is incomplete. The data show some 700,000 clones, 13% seen once. A sort by CD45RO/CCR7/CD25/CD127/CD95/CD27 yielded CD4+ naive, central memory, regulatory and stem cell-like memory cells. Notes on the study in general: There was a moderate but significant shortening of TCRB CDR3s in all four CD4+ subsets of Type 1 diabetes patients. For TCRB rearrangement, an influence of HLA type remained unresolved here.

Germline V gene lookup returns CDR1 MGHRA and CDR2 YSYEKL. This CDR3 is built from 16 residues. Trimming left V 1 base short and J 0 bases short, with 10 bases between. The sequence was collected from a man between 18 and 29 years old with type 1 diabetes. This chain links TRBV4-1 with TRBJ2-1, with D uncertain. The sample comprised naive CD4+ T cells from blood. The CDR3 coding sequence is TGCGCCAGCAGCCAAGGCGCGTCAAGCTCCTACAATGAGCAGTTCTTC. It encodes CASSQGASSSYNEQFF.